Listed here are 14 T cell receptor beta chains from one sample, sequenced in a study of CD4 T cells in relation to SARS-CoV-2 and coronaviruses. No antigens are known for them. Unexposed donor CD4+ T cells date from about 2011-2018, before the COVID-19 pandemic. The cells were cultured for 9 to 11 days before CD4+ T cells were isolated. The method was immunoSEQ multiplex PCR; TCRdb's version includes in-frame clones alone and lacks a portion of them. The sample consists of 24,000 or so clones, around 80% of them appearing once. The sample comprised CD4+ T cells from PBMCs, cultured in vitro. The receptors were gathered from a human donor in good health.

The genes are TRBV30 and TRBJ1-2; D unclear. The CDR3 has 15 amino acids. Trimming pared 0 bases from V and 4 bases from J, leaving 15 bases between. CDR1 and CDR2 from the germline V gene are GTSNPN and SVGIG (reference sequence). The DNA of the CDR3 is TGTGCCTGGAGTGTACTAGGTCAATACTCCTATGGCTACACCTTC. Its translation is CAWSVLGQYSYGYTF.

The chain uses TRBV27 and TRBJ2-1, with TRBD1 identical over 8 bases. The germline V gene encodes CDR1 MNHEY and CDR2 SMNVEV (reference sequence). This CDR3 has 15 amino acids. The trim removed 6 bases at V and 4 bases at J, leaving 8 bases unmatched. In DNA form, the CDR3 reads TGTGCCAGCAGACTTCCGGGACAGGCATACAATGAGCAGTTCTTC. Amino acid sequence: CASRLPGQAYNEQFF.

The genes are TRBV12-3 or TRBV12-4 and TRBJ2-2; tentatively, D is TRBD1 (6 bases). Trimming removed 6 bases from V and 6 bases from J, with 11 bases in between. The CDR3 has 13 residues. This CDR3 is CASRPQGSGELFF. In DNA, the CDR3 is TGTGCCAGCAGGCCTCAGGGGTCCGGGGAGCTGTTTTTT.

V and J are TRBV5-4 and TRBJ2-5; no firm D call. The germline V gene encodes CDR1 SGHNT and CDR2 YYREEE (reference sequence). The CDR3 totals 13 residues. Trimming shortened V by 5 bases and J by 4 bases, and 12 bases separated the two germline ends. The CDR3: CASSEQMTETQYF. The CDR3 DNA sequence: TGTGCCAGCAGTGAACAGATGACAGAGACCCAGTACTTC.

This clone is categorized as medium-sized. The rearrangement joins TRBV24-1 to TRBJ1-1; TRBD1 matches at 7 bases. Germline CDR1 and CDR2: KGHDR and SFDVKD. J lost 1 base, V lost 5 bases, and 3 bases had no gene match. This CDR3 has 14 amino acids. The CDR3 spells CATSAGQKNTEAFF. CDR3 DNA sequence: TGTGCCACCAGTGCGGGACAGAAGAACACTGAAGCTTTCTTT.

This clone was counted a few times. The rearrangement joins TRBV5-1 to TRBJ2-5, with 7 bases identical to TRBD1. The germline V gene encodes CDR1 SGHRS and CDR2 YFSETQ. V lost 2 bases and J lost 1; bases outside the gene matches: 5. CDR3 length: 15 residues. CDR3 residues: CASSFPGGIQETQYF. The CDR3 nucleotides are TGCGCCAGCAGCTTTCCAGGGGGAATCCAAGAGACCCAGTACTTC.

V gene TRBV5-1 combines with J gene TRBJ2-1, with 13 bases identical to TRBD2. The CDR3 length is 16 residues. The junction had 0 bases not matched to a gene; V was cut back by 3 bases and J by 0 bases. CDR1 is SGHRS, CDR2 YFSETQ, per germline. CDR3 sequence reads: CASSWTSGSSYNEQFF. The DNA for the CDR3 is TGCGCCAGCAGCTGGACTAGCGGGAGCTCCTACAATGAGCAGTTCTTC.

The chain employs TRBV7-3 and TRBJ2-3; D is undetermined. V lost 5 bases, J lost 4 bases, and 10 bases lay in between. Germline V gene lookup returns CDR1 SGHTA and CDR2 FQGTGA. The CDR3 sequence is 13 residues long. This chain's CDR3 is CASSGRLADTQYF. DNA of the CDR3: TGTGCCAGCAGCGGAAGGTTGGCAGATACGCAGTATTTT.

The V and J genes are TRBV5-4 and TRBJ1-6; 9 positions match TRBD1. The CDR3 has 15 residues. Trimming removed 5 bases from V and 6 bases from J; junction bases left unmatched: 6. Looked up from germline, CDR1 is SGHNT and CDR2 is YYREEE (reference sequence). This CDR3 reads CASRDTGGGNSPLHF. The CDR3 DNA sequence: TGTGCCAGCAGGGATACAGGGGGCGGTAATTCACCCCTCCACTTT.

The V gene is TRBV6-1, the J gene TRBJ1-2, with D unresolved. Trimming pared 1 base from V and 7 bases from J, leaving 7 bases between. Germline-derived CDR1 and CDR2 are MNHNS and SASEGT. This CDR3 spans 12 amino acids. This CDR3 is CASSEGAFGYTF. The CDR3 DNA is TGTGCCAGCAGTGAAGGGGCTTTTGGCTACACCTTC.

This chain links TRBV6-5 with TRBJ1-1; D not certain. The CDR3 totals 12 residues. Trimming removed 6 bases from V and 8 bases from J, with 13 bases in between. Germline lookup yields CDR1 MNHEY and CDR2 SVGAGI. DNA of the CDR3: TGTGCCAGCAGGCCCCTAGGCGGGGAAGCTTTCTTT. Encoded protein: CASRPLGGEAFF.

J is TRBJ2-7 and V is TRBV21-1; the table's D gene call, TRBD2, was not cross checked with the DNA. TRBV21-1 is flagged as a pseudogene. This CDR3 is built from 14 residues. CDR3 in DNA: TGTGCCAGCAGCATGAGTGGGAGGAGCTACGAGCAGTACTTC. Amino acids: CASSMSGRSYEQYF.

The chain combines TRBV5-4 with TRBJ2-1; a weak D match, TRBD1 (5 bases). The CDR3 is 15 residues long. Germline CDR1 is SGHNT and CDR2 is YYREEE (reference sequence). V was shortened by 4 bases and J by 1 base, with 12 bases between the two germline ends. CDR3 in amino acids: CASSARAASYNEQFF. In DNA form, the CDR3 reads TGTGCCAGCAGCGCCAGGGCTGCATCCTACAATGAGCAGTTCTTC.

The chain combines TRBV5-6 with TRBJ1-1; D remains ambiguous. Germline CDR1 reads SGHDT; CDR2 reads YYEEEE. V lost 1 base, J lost 7 bases, and 11 bases lay in between. The CDR3 runs 13 residues. CDR3: CASSLKSGSEAFF. DNA for the CDR3: TGTGCCAGCAGCTTGAAGTCGGGGAGTGAAGCTTTCTTT.